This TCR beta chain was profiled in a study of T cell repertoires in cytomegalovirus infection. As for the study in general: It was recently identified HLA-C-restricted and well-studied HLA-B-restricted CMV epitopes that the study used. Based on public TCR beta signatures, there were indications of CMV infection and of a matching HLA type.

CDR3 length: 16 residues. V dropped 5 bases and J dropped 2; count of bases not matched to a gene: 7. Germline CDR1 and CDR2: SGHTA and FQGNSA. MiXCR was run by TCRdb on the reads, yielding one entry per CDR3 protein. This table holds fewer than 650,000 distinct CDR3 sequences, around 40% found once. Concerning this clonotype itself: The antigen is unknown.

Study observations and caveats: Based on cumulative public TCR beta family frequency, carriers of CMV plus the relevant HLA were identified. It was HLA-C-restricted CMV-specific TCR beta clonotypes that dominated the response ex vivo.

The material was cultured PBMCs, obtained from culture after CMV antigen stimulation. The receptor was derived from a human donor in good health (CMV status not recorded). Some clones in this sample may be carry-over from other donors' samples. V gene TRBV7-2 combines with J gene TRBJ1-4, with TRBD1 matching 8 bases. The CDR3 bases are TGTGCCAGCAGCCCCAGGGGGCACAGGACTAATGAAAAACTGTTTTTT. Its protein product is CASSPRGHRTNEKLFF.